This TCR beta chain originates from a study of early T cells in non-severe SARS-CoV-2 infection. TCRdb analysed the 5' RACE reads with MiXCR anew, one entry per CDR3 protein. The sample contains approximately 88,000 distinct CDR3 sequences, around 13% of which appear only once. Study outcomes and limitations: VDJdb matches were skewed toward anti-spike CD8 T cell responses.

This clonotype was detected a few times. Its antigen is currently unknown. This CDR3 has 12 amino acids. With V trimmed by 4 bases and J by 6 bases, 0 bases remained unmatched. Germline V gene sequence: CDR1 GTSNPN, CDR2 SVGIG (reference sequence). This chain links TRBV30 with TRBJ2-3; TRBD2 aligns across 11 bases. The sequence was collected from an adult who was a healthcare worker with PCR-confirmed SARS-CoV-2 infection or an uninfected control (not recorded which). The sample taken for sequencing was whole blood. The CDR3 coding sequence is TGTGCCTGGACTAGCGGGGGGGATACGCAGTATTTT. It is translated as CAWTSGGDTQYF.